This is a list of T cell receptor beta chains from one sample in a study of T cell responses to AZD1222 COVID-19 vaccine. Sequencing was performed with immunoSEQ multiplex PCR; in TCRdb, only in-frame clones are kept and a portion is missing. The data contain roughly 120,000 clones, more than 70% of them singletons. This specimen was peripheral blood, taken on day 0 of AZD1222 vaccination. The receptors shown here come from an adult in good health. CDR3s include the opening cysteine and the closing phenylalanine or tryptophan. D genes are given only for firm matches. Only part of the rows carry a size: once, few, many, or a class if the clone is expanded.

TRBV30	-	TRBJ1-4	-	CAWSGSYDEKLFF	TGTGCCTGGAGTGGTAGTTATGATGAAAAACTGTTTTTT
TRBV7-9	-	TRBJ2-1	-	CASSLIIYNEQFF	TGTGCCAGCAGCTTAATTATCTACAATGAGCAGTTCTTC
TRBV27	-	TRBJ1-5	-	CASSDRWNQPQHF	TGTGCCAGCAGCGACAGGTGGAATCAGCCCCAGCATTTT
TRBV5-4	-	TRBJ2-7	-	CASSLAERATYEQYF	TGTGCCAGCAGCTTGGCCGAGCGGGCGACCTACGAGCAGTACTTC
TRBV10-2	few	TRBJ2-4	-	CASSERQLKNIQYF	TGCGCCAGCAGTGAGCGACAGCTCAAAAACATTCAGTACTTC
TRBV6-5	once	TRBJ1-2	-	CASSFSYRDYGYTF	TGTGCCAGCAGTTTTAGCTACAGGGACTATGGCTACACCTTC
TRBV7-9	-	TRBJ1-1	-	CASSLSGGWGTEAFF	TGTGCCAGCAGCTTGAGCGGGGGCTGGGGCACTGAAGCTTTCTTT
TRBV4-3	-	TRBJ2-7	TRBD1	CASSPARGPYEQYF	TGCGCCAGCAGCCCAGCAAGGGGGCCCTACGAGCAGTACTTC
TRBV13	-	TRBJ2-7	-	CASSTRGLAYEQYF	TGTGCCAGCAGCACCAGGGGCCTTGCCTACGAGCAGTACTTC
TRBV3-1/TRBV3-2	-	TRBJ2-1	TRBD1	CASSPPGQFWEQFF	TGTGCCAGCAGCCCACCGGGACAGTTCTGGGAGCAGTTCTTC
TRBV6-5	-	TRBJ2-3	TRBD2	CASSLGGGTDTQYF	TGTGCCAGCAGCCTCGGGGGGGGCACAGATACGCAGTATTTT